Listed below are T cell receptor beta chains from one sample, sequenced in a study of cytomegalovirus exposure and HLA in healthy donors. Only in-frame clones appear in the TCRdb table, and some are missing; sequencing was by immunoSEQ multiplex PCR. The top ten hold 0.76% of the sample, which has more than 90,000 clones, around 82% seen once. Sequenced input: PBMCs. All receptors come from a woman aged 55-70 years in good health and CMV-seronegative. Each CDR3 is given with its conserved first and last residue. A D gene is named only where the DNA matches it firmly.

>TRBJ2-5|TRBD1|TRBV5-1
CASSQQGSQETQYF
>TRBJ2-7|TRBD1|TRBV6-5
CASSAAGTAYEQYF
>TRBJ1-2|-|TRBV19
CASTKRGGANYGYTF
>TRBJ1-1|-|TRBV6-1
CASSELGRAPNTEAFF
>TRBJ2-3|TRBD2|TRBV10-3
CAIGTSGETDTQYF
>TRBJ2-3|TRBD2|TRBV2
CASSEFGLAGGILSTDTQYF
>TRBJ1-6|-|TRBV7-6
CASSLAGGGGSPLHF
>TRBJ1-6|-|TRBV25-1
CASSDGRGGSPLHF
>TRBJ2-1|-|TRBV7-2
CASSLALANEQFF
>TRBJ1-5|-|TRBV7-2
CASSRGPNEAQHF
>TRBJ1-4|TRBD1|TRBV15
CATSGRGEPNEKLFF
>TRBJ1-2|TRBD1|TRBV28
CASSQRQGSGYTF
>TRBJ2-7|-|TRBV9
CASSVGQSSYEQYF
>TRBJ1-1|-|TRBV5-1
CASSLGPQATEAFF
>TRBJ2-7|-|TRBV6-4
CASSGAASYEQYF
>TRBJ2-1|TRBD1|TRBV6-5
CASSYSPGQLYNEQFF
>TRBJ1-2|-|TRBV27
CASSLWGRSGYTF
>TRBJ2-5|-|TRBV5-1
CASSSTMGGPQETQYF
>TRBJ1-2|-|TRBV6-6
CASREAGDNYGYTF
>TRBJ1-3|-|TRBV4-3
CASSQVLSSGNTIYF
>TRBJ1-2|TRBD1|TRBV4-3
CASSLVTGTGFYGYTF